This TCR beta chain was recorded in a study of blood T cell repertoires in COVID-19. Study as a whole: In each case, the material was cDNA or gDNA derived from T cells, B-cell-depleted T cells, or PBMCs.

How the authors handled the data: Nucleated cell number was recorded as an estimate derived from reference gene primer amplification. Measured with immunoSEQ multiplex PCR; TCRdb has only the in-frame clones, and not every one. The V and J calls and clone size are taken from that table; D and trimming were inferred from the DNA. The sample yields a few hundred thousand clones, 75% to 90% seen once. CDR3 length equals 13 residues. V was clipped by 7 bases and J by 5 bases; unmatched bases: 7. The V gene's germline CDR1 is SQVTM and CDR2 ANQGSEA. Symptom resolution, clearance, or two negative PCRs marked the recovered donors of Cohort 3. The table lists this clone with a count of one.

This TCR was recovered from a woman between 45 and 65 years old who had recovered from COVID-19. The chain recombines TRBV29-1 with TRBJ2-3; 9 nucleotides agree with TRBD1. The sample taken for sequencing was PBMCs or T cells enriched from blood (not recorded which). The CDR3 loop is CSAGGTGRDTQYF. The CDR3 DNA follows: TGCAGCGCCGGAGGGACAGGGCGAGATACGCAGTATTTT.